This TCR beta chain was documented in a study of spatial heterogeneity in lung cancer (dated by TCRdb to the late 2010s). With regard to the full study: Donors were approximately 72 patients with early-stage, untreated non-small cell lung cancer from the lung TRACERx cohort. Follow-up PBMC samples were sequenced whenever available, with a median time to follow-up of around 24 months after resection. Beta-chain transcripts were consistently detected in greater numbers than alpha-chain transcripts, which likely reflected higher beta-chain transcript abundance. In the raw uncorrected reads, each unique combination of TCR and UMI appeared on average more than ten times. In non-small cell lung cancer, the study made a quantitative comparison of TCR alpha and beta repertoires among multiple tumor regions, matched nontumor lung and blood. TCR repertoire features were related to nonsynonymous mutation counts determined by whole-exome sequencing of tumor tissue. At surgery, hundreds of tumor regions, approximately 64 matched nontumor lung samples and 56 PBMC samples were TCR-sequenced for both alpha and beta chains. Here is what the overall study found, with its caveats: Only approximately 14 patients were included in the comparisons of baseline and follow-up blood repertoires. Additional single-cell paired TCR alpha and beta sequencing was considered necessary to confirm, at a functional level, the hypothesis that regional TCRs recognize regional mutations. Ubiquitous expanded tumor TCRs were found in blood more often at tumor resection than at routine follow-up.

This clonotype is medium-sized (0.01 to 0.1%) in its sample. The specificity of this receptor is unknown. Base-call qualities are not available, and no considerably larger clone is one nucleotide away. For CDR1 and CDR2, the germline V gene lists KGHSH and LQKENI. There are 16 amino acids in the CDR3, from cysteine to phenylalanine inclusive. Just the 48-base CDR3 DNA is kept, in frame starting at base 1. V loses 4 bases at its end and J loses 4 bases; junction bases beyond the gene matches: 7. The time point tag for this specimen amounts to: blood at routine non-recurrence follow-up after resection. For TCR sequencing, whole RNA was extracted from tumor and nontumor lung tissue, or from cryopreserved PBMC samples, and no cell sorting was done. A patient was chosen for TCR sequencing only when enough RNA was available from at least two tumor regions. Library method: 5' RACE. Sequencing was performed on a NextSeq 500. The TCR library protocol attached a unique molecular identifier to each TCR cDNA molecule to allow correction of PCR and sequencing errors. The authors' analysis ran thus. Decombinator tools were used for TCR identification, UMI-based error correction and CDR3 extraction. Expanded TCRs were defined as those above a frequency of 2 per 1,000, corresponding to the top 1% of the tumor frequency distribution. Renyi diversity was calculated using the R vegan package after each repertoire was subsampled 100 times to 5,000 TCRs. CDR3 similarity networks were constructed using string-kernel similarity of amino acid triplets, with links drawn between CDR3s whose pairwise similarity was above 0.82. The raw public data were reprocessed by TCRdb itself: fastp quality trimming at Q25, MiXCR clonotype calling, in-frame beta chains only. All rows with the same CDR3 protein become a single entry with the most common DNA and genes. The V and J calls here are based on TCRdb, not the publication. The sample data list roughly 3,000 distinct CDR3 sequences, and about 20% of these were observed just once. 40% of the sample lies in the top ten.

This specimen consisted of PBMCs, obtained at follow-up. Recombination connected TRBV18 to TRBJ2-1; TRBD1 agrees with 10 junctional bases. The clonotype originates from a male donor with early-stage non-small cell lung cancer. Read as DNA, the sequence is TGTGCCAGCTCACGGCGGGACAGGGGCTTATACAATGAGCAGTTCTTC. This translates into CASSRRDRGLYNEQFF.